A single sample gave rise to the 12 T cell receptor beta chains below, sequenced in a study of shared clonotypes between healthy human individuals. Assay used: immunoSEQ multiplex PCR; TCRdb lists only in-frame clones, some missing. The sample carries more than 2 million clones, nearly 97% recorded once. Sequenced input: naive CD4+ T cells sorted from blood. The subset: CD45RA+ positively selected. These receptors originate from a man aged 18 to 30 in good health.

V usage is TRBV4-1 and J usage is TRBJ2-3; D remains ambiguous. In germline, CDR1 is MGHRA, CDR2 YSYEKL. The CDR3 contains 12 residues. The ends were cut back, 3 bases at V and 6 bases at J, with 7 bases in the middle. This CDR3 is CASSQRRDTQYF. CDR3 nucleotide sequence: TGCGCCAGCAGCCAGCGTAGGGATACGCAGTATTTT.

The chain joins TRBV11-2 to TRBJ2-1; TRBD1 matches at 7 bases. The J segment lost 7 bases and the V segment lost 3 bases, leaving 9 bases of the junction unmatched. The germline gives CDR1 SGHAT, CDR2 FQNNGV. The CDR3 loop spans 15 amino acids. The DNA for the CDR3 is TGTGCCAGCAGCTTCTCCCGACAGGGTACGAATGAGCAGTTCTTC. Its translation is CASSFSRQGTNEQFF.

The J gene is TRBJ2-3, the V gene TRBV30; possibly TRBD1 for D (6 bases). Germline values: CDR1 GTSNPN, CDR2 SVGIG (reference sequence). CDR3 size: 15 residues. The V end lost 5 bases, the J end lost 0 bases, and 15 bases lay between the germline ends. CDR3 sequence (DNA): TGTGCCTGGGGTTATGGACAGTCTAGCACAGATACGCAGTATTTT. Protein: CAWGYGQSSTDTQYF.

The chain combines TRBV14 with TRBJ2-2, with TRBD2 identical over 7 bases. J was trimmed by 3 bases and V by 1 base; bases with no gene match: 8. The CDR3 consists of 17 residues. In germline, CDR1 is SGHDN, CDR2 FVKESK. CDR3 in amino acids: CASSQVSASGYTGELFF. DNA for the CDR3: TGTGCCAGCAGCCAAGTCTCAGCTAGCGGCTACACCGGGGAGCTGTTTTTT.

The V and J genes are TRBV5-1 and TRBJ2-7; D not resolved. V was clipped by 0 bases and J by 5 bases, with 12 bases between them. Germline V gene lookup returns CDR1 SGHRS and CDR2 YFSETQ. The CDR3 extends over 14 amino acids. The CDR3 DNA reads as TGCGCCAGCAGCTTGGAGGCTAGGGTGGACGAGCAGTACTTC. It translates to CASSLEARVDEQYF.

The genes are TRBV7-2 and TRBJ1-5; no clear D gene. The CDR3 consists of 13 residues. V lost 5 bases and J 7 bases, leaving 12 bases between the germline ends. Germline CDR1 reads SGHTA; CDR2 reads FQGNSA. The CDR3 DNA is TGTGCCAGCAGCCCAGTTCGAGGCCAGCCCCAGCATTTT. Amino acids: CASSPVRGQPQHF.

The V gene is TRBV6-1, the J gene TRBJ1-6; 7 bases match TRBD1. The germline V gene has CDR1 MNHNS and CDR2 SASEGT. V lost 0 bases to trimming and J lost 7 bases; unmatched junction nucleotides: 6. The CDR3 extends over 16 amino acids. CDR3 sequence: CASSEARQGGNSPLHF. DNA of the CDR3: TGTGCCAGCAGTGAAGCTCGACAGGGTGGAAATTCACCCCTCCACTTT.

V is TRBV6-1 and J is TRBJ1-5, with TRBD1 as a possible D gene (5 bases). V was clipped by 6 bases and J by 2 bases, with 8 bases between them. The CDR3 spans 13 residues. The V gene's germline CDR1 is MNHNS and CDR2 SASEGT. As DNA, the CDR3 is TGTGCCAGCAGAGGGGACGGCAATCAGCCCCAGCATTTT. Its translation: CASRGDGNQPQHF.

On this clone: The sample carries other DNA sequences with the same CDR3. CDR3 DNA sequence: TGTGCCAGCAGCCCTGGGGGGGCTAACTATGGCTACACCTTC. Residues: CASSPGGANYGYTF. The rearrangement links TRBV11-2 to TRBJ1-2; a possible D gene is TRBD1 (5 bases). Trimming took 5 bases from V and 0 from J, leaving 10 bases between them. CDR1 and CDR2 from the germline V gene are SGHAT and FQNNGV. The CDR3 is 14 amino acids.

J is TRBJ2-5 and V is TRBV5-4, with 11 positions matching TRBD1. This CDR3 is built from 15 residues. Unmatched junction bases numbered 5, after V lost 3 bases and J lost 4 bases. CDR1 is SGHNT, CDR2 YYREEE, per germline (reference sequence). CDR3 in DNA: TGTGCCAGCAGCTACGCGGGGACAGGGGGAGAGACCCAGTACTTC. Protein sequence: CASSYAGTGGETQYF.

This clone was recorded a few times. J is TRBJ1-2 and V is TRBV19; TRBD1 is a possible D gene (6 bases). Looked up from germline, CDR1 is LNHDA and CDR2 is SQIVND (reference sequence). The ends were cut back, 8 bases at V and 4 bases at J, with 20 bases in the middle. The CDR3 has 15 amino acids. DNA for the CDR3: TGTGCCAGTCTCAAGGGTGGACAGTCGGGCTATGGCTACACCTTC. This translates into CASLKGGQSGYGYTF.

The chain employs TRBV5-1 and TRBJ2-1; 9 bases are shared with TRBD2. Germline CDR1 and CDR2: SGHRS and YFSETQ. This CDR3 region has 15 residues. V dropped 2 bases and J dropped 4; count of bases not matched to a gene: 4. This CDR3 is CASSLSGGLYNEQFF. The CDR3 coding sequence is TGCGCCAGCAGCTTAAGCGGGGGGTTATACAATGAGCAGTTCTTC.